This T cell receptor beta chain was captured by sequencing in a study of shared clonotypes between healthy human individuals. The method was immunoSEQ multiplex PCR; TCRdb's version includes in-frame clones alone and lacks a portion of them. The table records some 2.1 million clones, around 93% of them present only once. Positive CCR7 selection of CD45RO-negative cells yielded the naive CD8 cells, and terminally differentiated effector memory CD45RA+ cells were excluded. Germline CDR1 reads MDHEN; CDR2 reads SYDVKM. V shed 4 bases and J shed 7 bases, with 10 bases lying between them. The CDR3 covers 12 residues.

The chain uses TRBV28 and TRBJ2-5, with D uncertain. This receptor was identified in a man aged 18 to 30 in good health. Some clones in this sample may be carry-over from other donors' samples. Sample: naive CD8+ T cells from PBMCs. In nucleotides, the CDR3 is TGTGCCAGCAGTTACGGATGGGGGACCCAGTACTTC. Protein product: CASSYGWGTQYF.